This TCR beta chain appears in the sequencing data of a study of T cell responses to AZD1222 COVID-19 vaccine. Notes on the study in general: Repertoire samples came only from after the peak T cell response.

With respect to this clone: Antigen unknown.

Germline CDR1 SGHRS, CDR2 YFSETQ. The V gene end was trimmed by 0 bases and the J gene end by 2 bases; junction bases not matched to a gene: 8. This CDR3 is 17 amino acids long. Data came from immunoSEQ multiplex PCR; TCRdb stores just in-frame clones and leaves some out. The top ten hold just over 4% of the sample, which has roughly 120,000 clones, around nine tenths seen once. The sequencing here drew on peripheral blood, taken 28 days after the second dose of the MenACWY control vaccine. The clonotype was recovered from an adult who received the MenACWY meningococcal vaccine as a control. The V gene is TRBV5-1, the J gene TRBJ1-2; TRBD1 matches 9 bases. DNA of the CDR3: TGCGCCAGCAGCTTGGAAGTCGGACAGGGGATGAACTATGGCTACACCTTC. Translation: CASSLEVGQGMNYGYTF.